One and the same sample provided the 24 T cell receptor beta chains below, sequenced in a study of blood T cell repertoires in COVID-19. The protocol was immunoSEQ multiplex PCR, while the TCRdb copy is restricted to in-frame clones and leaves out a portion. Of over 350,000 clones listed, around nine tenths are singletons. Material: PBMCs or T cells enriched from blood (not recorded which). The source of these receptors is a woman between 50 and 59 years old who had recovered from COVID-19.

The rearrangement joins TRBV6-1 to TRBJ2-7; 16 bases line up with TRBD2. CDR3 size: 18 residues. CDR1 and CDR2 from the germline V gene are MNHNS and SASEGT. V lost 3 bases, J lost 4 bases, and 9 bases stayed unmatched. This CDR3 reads CASSERGLAGGLTYEQYF. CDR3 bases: TGTGCCAGCAGTGAGCGGGGACTAGCGGGGGGGCTTACGTACGAGCAGTACTTC.

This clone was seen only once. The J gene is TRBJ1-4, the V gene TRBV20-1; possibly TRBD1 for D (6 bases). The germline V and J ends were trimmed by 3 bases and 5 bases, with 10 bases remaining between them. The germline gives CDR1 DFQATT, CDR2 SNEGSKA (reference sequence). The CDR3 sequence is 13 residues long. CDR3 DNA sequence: TGCAGTGCTAGTCTGGGGGCAAATGAAAAACTGTTTTTT. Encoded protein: CSASLGANEKLFF.

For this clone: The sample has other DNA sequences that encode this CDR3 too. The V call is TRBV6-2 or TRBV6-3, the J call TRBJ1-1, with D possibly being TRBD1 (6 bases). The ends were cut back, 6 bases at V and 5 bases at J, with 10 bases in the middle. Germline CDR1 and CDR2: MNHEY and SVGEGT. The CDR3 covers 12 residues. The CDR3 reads CASSSQGTEAFF. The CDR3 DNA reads TGTGCCAGCAGCTCACAGGGTACTGAAGCTTTCTTT.

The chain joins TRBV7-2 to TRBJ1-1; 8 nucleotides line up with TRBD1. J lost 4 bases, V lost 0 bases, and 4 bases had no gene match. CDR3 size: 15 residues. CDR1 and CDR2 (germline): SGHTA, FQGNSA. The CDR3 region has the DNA TGTGCCAGCAGCTTAGCGGGTCAGGGGGCCACTGAAGCTTTCTTT. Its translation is CASSLAGQGATEAFF. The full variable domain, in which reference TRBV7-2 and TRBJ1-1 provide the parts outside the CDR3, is GAGVSQSPSNKVTEKGKDVELRCDPISGHTALYWYRQSLGQGLEFLIYFQGNSAPDKSGLPSDRFSAERTGGSVSTLTIQRTQQEDSAVYLCASSLAGQGATEAFFGQGTRLTVV.

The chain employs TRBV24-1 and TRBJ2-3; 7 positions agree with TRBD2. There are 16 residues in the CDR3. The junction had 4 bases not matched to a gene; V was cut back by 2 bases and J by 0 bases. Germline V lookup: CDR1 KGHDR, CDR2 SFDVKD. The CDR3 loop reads CATSDSSGLSTDTQYF. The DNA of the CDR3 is TGTGCCACCAGTGATTCTAGCGGCCTTAGCACAGATACGCAGTATTTT.

CDR3 in DNA: TGTGCCAGCAGTTTAGGAGGGAGTTGGAATGAAAAACTGTTTTTT. It specifies CASSLGGSWNEKLFF. The chain has TRBV28 and TRBJ1-4; D gene unclear. The germline gives CDR1 MDHEN, CDR2 SYDVKM. The CDR3 contains 15 residues. The ends were cut back, 2 bases at V and 5 bases at J, with 12 bases in the middle.

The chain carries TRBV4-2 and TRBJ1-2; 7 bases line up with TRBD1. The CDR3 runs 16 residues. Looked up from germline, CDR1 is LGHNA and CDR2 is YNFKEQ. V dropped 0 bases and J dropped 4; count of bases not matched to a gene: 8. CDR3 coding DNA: TGTGCCAGCAGCCAAGATCTTGGGACAGAGGGCTATGGCTACACCTTC. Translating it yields CASSQDLGTEGYGYTF.

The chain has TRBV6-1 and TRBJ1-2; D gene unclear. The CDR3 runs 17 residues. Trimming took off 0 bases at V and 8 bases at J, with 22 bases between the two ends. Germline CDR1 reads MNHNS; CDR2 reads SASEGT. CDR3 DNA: TGTGCCAGCAGTGAAGCGCTTCGGCAGGTTTATGGCGGGGGCTACACCTTC. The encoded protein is CASSEALRQVYGGGYTF.

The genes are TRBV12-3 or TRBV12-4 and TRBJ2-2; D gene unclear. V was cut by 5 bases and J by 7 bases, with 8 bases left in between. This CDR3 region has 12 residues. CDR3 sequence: CASSPQYGELFF. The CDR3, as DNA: TGTGCCAGCAGTCCCCAGTACGGGGAGCTGTTTTTT.

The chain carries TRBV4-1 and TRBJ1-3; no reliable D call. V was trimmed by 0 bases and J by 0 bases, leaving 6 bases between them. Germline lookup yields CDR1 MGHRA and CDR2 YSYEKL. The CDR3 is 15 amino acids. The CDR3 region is CASSQDWSSGNTIYF. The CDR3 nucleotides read TGCGCCAGCAGCCAAGATTGGAGCTCTGGAAACACCATATATTTT.

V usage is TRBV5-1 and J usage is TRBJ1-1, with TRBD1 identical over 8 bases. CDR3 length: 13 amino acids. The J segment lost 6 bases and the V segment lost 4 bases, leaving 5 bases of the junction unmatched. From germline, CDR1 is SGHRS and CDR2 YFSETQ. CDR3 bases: TGCGCCAGCAGCGCCGGGACAGGACCTGAAGCTTTCTTT. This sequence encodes CASSAGTGPEAFF. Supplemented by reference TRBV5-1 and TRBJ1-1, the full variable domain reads KAGVTQTPRYLIKTRGQQVTLSCSPISGHRSVSWYQQTPGQGLQFLFEYFSETQRNKGNFPGRFSGRQFSNSRSEMNVSTLELGDSALYLCASSAGTGPEAFFGQGTRLTVV.

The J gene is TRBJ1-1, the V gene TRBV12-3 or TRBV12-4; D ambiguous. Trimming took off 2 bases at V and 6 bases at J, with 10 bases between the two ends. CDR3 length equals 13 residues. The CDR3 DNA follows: TGTGCCAGCAGTTTACTGCTGCGTTCTGAAGCTTTCTTT. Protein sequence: CASSLLLRSEAFF.

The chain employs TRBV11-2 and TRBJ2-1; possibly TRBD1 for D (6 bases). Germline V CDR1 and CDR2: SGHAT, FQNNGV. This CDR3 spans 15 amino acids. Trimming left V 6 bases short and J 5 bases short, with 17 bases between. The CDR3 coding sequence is TGTGCCAGCAGGAAAGTAGGGGGTAACGACAATGAGCAGTTCTTC. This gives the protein CASRKVGGNDNEQFF. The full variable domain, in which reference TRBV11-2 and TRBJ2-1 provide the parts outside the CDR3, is EAGVAQSPRYKIIEKRQSVAFWCNPISGHATLYWYQQILGQGPKLLIQFQNNGVVDDSQLPKDRFSAERLKGVDSTLKIQPAKLEDSAVYLCASRKVGGNDNEQFFGPGTRLTVL.

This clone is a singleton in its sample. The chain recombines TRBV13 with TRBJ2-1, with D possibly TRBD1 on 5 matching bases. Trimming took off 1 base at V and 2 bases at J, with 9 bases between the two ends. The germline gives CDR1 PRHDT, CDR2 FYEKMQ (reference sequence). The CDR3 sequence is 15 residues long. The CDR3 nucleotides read TGTGCCAGCAGCTTAGAACCAGGGACCTACAATGAGCAGTTCTTC. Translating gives CASSLEPGTYNEQFF.

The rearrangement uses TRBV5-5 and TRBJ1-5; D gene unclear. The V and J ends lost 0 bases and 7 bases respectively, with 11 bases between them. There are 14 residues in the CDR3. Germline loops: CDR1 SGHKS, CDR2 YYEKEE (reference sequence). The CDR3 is CASSLGLAVQPQHF. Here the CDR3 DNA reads TGTGCCAGCAGCTTGGGCTTGGCAGTCCAGCCCCAGCATTTT.

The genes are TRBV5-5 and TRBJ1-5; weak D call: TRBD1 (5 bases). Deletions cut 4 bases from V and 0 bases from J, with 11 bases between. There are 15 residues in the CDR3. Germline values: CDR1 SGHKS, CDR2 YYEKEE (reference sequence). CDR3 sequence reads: CASSVIQGSNQPQHF. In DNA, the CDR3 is TGTGCCAGCAGCGTAATCCAGGGTAGCAATCAGCCCCAGCATTTT. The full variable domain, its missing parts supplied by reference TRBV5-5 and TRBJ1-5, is DAGVTQSPTHLIKTRGQQVTLRCSPISGHKSVSWYQQVLGQGPQFIFQYYEKEERGRGNFPDRFSARQFPNYSSELNVNALLLGDSALYLCASSVIQGSNQPQHFGDGTRLSIL.

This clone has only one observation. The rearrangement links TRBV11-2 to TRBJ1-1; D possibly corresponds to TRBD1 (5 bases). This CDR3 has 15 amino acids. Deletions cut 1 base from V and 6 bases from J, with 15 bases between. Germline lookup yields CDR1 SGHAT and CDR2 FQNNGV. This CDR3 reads CASSLVSTGGPEAFF. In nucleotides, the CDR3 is TGTGCCAGCAGCTTAGTATCTACCGGGGGTCCTGAAGCTTTCTTT.

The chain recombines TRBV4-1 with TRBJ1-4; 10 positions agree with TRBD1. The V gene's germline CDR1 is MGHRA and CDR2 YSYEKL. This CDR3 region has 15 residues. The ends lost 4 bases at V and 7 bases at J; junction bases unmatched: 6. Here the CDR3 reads CASSPQTGGSEKLFF. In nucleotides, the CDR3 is TGCGCCAGCAGCCCCCAGACAGGGGGCAGTGAAAAACTGTTTTTT.

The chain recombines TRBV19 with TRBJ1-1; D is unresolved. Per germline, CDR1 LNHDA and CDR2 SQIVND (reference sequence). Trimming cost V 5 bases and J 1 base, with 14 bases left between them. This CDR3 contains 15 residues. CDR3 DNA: TGTGCCAGTAGTGAAACCTCGAGTTGGAACACTGAAGCTTTCTTT. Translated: CASSETSSWNTEAFF.

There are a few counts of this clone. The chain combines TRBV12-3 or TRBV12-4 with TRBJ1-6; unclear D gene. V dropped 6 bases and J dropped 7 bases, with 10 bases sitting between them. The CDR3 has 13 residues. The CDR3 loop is CASSYLQNSPLHF. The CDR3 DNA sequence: TGTGCCAGCAGCTACTTACAGAATTCACCCCTCCACTTT.

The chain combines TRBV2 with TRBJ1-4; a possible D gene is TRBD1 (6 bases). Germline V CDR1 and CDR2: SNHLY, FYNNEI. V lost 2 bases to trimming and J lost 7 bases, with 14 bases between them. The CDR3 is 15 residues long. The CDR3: CASSENGGRVEKLFF. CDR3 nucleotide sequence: TGTGCCAGCAGTGAAAACGGGGGGCGGGTTGAAAAACTGTTTTTT. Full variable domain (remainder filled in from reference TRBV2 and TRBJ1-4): EPEVTQTPSHQVTQMGQEVILRCVPISNHLYFYWYRQILGQKVEFLVSFYNNEISEKSEIFDDQFSVERPDGSNFTLKIRSTKLEDSAMYFCASSENGGRVEKLFFGSGTQLSVL.

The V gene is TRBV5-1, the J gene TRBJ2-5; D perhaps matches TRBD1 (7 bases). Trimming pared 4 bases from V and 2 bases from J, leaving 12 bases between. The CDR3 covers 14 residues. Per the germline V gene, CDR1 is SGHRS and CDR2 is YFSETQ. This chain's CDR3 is CASSAGQPQETQYF. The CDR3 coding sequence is TGCGCCAGCAGCGCGGGACAGCCACAAGAGACCCAGTACTTC. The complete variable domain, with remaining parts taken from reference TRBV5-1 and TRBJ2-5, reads KAGVTQTPRYLIKTRGQQVTLSCSPISGHRSVSWYQQTPGQGLQFLFEYFSETQRNKGNFPGRFSGRQFSNSRSEMNVSTLELGDSALYLCASSAGQPQETQYFGPGTRLLVL.

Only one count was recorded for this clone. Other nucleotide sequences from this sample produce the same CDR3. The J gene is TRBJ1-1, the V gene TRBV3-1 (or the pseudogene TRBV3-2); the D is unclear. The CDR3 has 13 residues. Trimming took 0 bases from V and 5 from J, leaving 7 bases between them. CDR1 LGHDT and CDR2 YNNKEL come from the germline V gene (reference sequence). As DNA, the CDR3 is TGTGCCAGCAGCCAAGATCGGGGTACTGAAGCTTTCTTT. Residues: CASSQDRGTEAFF.

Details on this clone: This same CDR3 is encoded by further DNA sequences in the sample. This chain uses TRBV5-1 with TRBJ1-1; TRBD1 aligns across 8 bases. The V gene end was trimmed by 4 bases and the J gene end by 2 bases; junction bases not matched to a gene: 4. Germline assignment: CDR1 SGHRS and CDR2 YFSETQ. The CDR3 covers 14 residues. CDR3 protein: CASSLGQANTEAFF. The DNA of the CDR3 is TGCGCCAGCAGCCTGGGACAGGCTAACACTGAAGCTTTCTTT.